These T cell receptor beta chains were read from a single sample in a study of Graves' ophthalmopathy and Graves' hyperthyroidism. TCRdb analysed the multiplex PCR reads with MiXCR anew, one entry per CDR3 protein. There are around 1.1 million distinct CDR3 sequences in the sample; 36% occur only once, and over 8.5% lies in the top ten. The sequencing sample was made of peripheral blood or thyroid tissue (not recorded which). Receptors were obtained from an adult man with Graves' hyperthyroidism. CDR3s include the opening cysteine and the closing phenylalanine or tryptophan. The order of the fields is CDR3 DNA, CDR3 protein, J gene, V gene, D gene, clone size, CDR3 length. The D gene is left open where the match is weak. Rows may omit the clone size; those that give it use once, few, many or a size class.

cdr3_nt: TGTGCCAGCAGCCCACCCTGGGGGGAGGGTGACGAGCAGTACTTC
cdr3_aa: CASSPPWGEGDEQYF
j_call: TRBJ2-7
v_call: TRBV7-6
d_call: TRBD2
clone_size: many
cdr3_length: 15

cdr3_nt: TGTGCCAGCAGCCAGGGGTGGAGGGGACCAATGAACACTGAAGCTTTCTTT
cdr3_aa: CASSQGWRGPMNTEAFF
j_call: TRBJ1-1
v_call: TRBV7-2
d_call: .
clone_size: .
cdr3_length: 17

cdr3_nt: TGTGCCAGTAGTCTGGCGGCGGGATCAGGGGATACGCAGTATTTT
cdr3_aa: CASSLAAGSGDTQYF
j_call: TRBJ2-3
v_call: TRBV19
d_call: .
clone_size: .
cdr3_length: 15

cdr3_nt: TGTGCCTGGAGTGTATATCTGACAGGGATCTACGAGCAGTACTTC
cdr3_aa: CAWSVYLTGIYEQYF
j_call: TRBJ2-7
v_call: TRBV7-9
d_call: TRBD1
clone_size: few
cdr3_length: 15

cdr3_nt: TGTGCCAGCAGTTACCCCAGCCGGGGAGGAGAGCAGTACTTC
cdr3_aa: CASSYPSRGGEQYF
j_call: TRBJ2-7
v_call: TRBV10-3
d_call: .
clone_size: few
cdr3_length: 14

cdr3_nt: TGTGCCAGCAGTGAAGCTAGCGGGGGGGCTCGGATAGAGACCCAGTACTTC
cdr3_aa: CASSEASGGARIETQYF
j_call: TRBJ2-5
v_call: TRBV6-6
d_call: TRBD2
clone_size: .
cdr3_length: 17

cdr3_nt: TGTGCCAGCAGCCGACAGGGGATGGGTGGCTACACCTTC
cdr3_aa: CASSRQGMGGYTF
j_call: TRBJ1-2
v_call: TRBV5-5
d_call: TRBD1
clone_size: few
cdr3_length: 13

cdr3_nt: TGCAGTGCTAGAGCCGGGCGGGGCGGAACCTACGAGCAGTACTTC
cdr3_aa: CSARAGRGGTYEQYF
j_call: TRBJ2-7
v_call: TRBV20-1
d_call: .
clone_size: many
cdr3_length: 15

cdr3_nt: TGTGCCGGCAGCTTAAGAGGGGTAACTAACTATGGCTACACCTTC
cdr3_aa: CAGSLRGVTNYGYTF
j_call: TRBJ1-2
v_call: TRBV7-2
d_call: .
clone_size: .
cdr3_length: 15

cdr3_nt: TGTGCCAGCAGTTTCCCCCCGGGGGGGCTGTACAACAATCAGCCCCAGCATTTT
cdr3_aa: CASSFPPGGLYNNQPQHF
j_call: TRBJ1-5
v_call: TRBV9
d_call: .
clone_size: .
cdr3_length: 18

cdr3_nt: TGCGCCAGCAGCCAGCCGGACAGGGACTATGGCTACACCTTC
cdr3_aa: CASSQPDRDYGYTF
j_call: TRBJ1-2
v_call: TRBV5-1
d_call: TRBD1
clone_size: many
cdr3_length: 14

cdr3_nt: TGTGCCAGCAGTTACTCATGTGAACAGCCCCAGCATTTT
cdr3_aa: CASSYSCEQPQHF
j_call: TRBJ1-5
v_call: TRBV6-7
d_call: .
clone_size: few
cdr3_length: 13

cdr3_nt: TGTGCCAGCTGGGACAGACCCAGCTCCTACGAGCAGTACTTC
cdr3_aa: CASWDRPSSYEQYF
j_call: TRBJ2-7
v_call: TRBV6-6
d_call: TRBD1
clone_size: many
cdr3_length: 14

cdr3_nt: TGTGCCAGCAGTCACAATCAAGCTTTC
cdr3_aa: CASSHNQAF
j_call: TRBJ2-6
v_call: TRBV6-5
d_call: .
clone_size: .
cdr3_length: 9

cdr3_nt: TGCGCCAGCAGCCAAGTTCTGGCAGCAGCGAACTATGGCTACACCTTC
cdr3_aa: CASSQVLAAANYGYTF
j_call: TRBJ1-2
v_call: TRBV4-3
d_call: .
clone_size: few
cdr3_length: 16

cdr3_nt: TGCGCCAGCAGCACGGGTGGGGCCTTAGAGACCCAGTACTTC
cdr3_aa: CASSTGGALETQYF
j_call: TRBJ2-5
v_call: TRBV5-1
d_call: .
clone_size: many
cdr3_length: 14

cdr3_nt: TGTGCCAGCAGAGTAAGAGGGACAGGACGCTACGAGCAGTACTTC
cdr3_aa: CASRVRGTGRYEQYF
j_call: TRBJ2-7
v_call: TRBV2
d_call: TRBD1
clone_size: .
cdr3_length: 15

cdr3_nt: TGTGCCAGCAGTGACAGGGGGCGCTTTGAGACCCAGTACTTC
cdr3_aa: CASSDRGRFETQYF
j_call: TRBJ2-5
v_call: TRBV6-5
d_call: TRBD1
clone_size: many
cdr3_length: 14

cdr3_nt: TGCGCCAGCAGCCATTCTTCTAGCGGGGGTTATGAGACCCAGTACTTC
cdr3_aa: CASSHSSSGGYETQYF
j_call: TRBJ2-5
v_call: TRBV7-8
d_call: TRBD2
clone_size: few
cdr3_length: 16